A single sample is the source of the 2 T cell receptor beta chains below, sequenced in a study of blood T cell repertoires in COVID-19. Profiling relied on immunoSEQ multiplex PCR, and the TCRdb table lists in-frame clones only, not all of them. The sample lists more than 80,000 clones, around 88% occurring once. The sequencing input was peripheral blood. These receptors were taken from an elderly man with acute or convalescent COVID-19.

This clone was observed a single time. V gene TRBV24-1 combines with J gene TRBJ2-1; TRBD2 agrees at 7 bases. The trim removed 7 bases at V and 2 bases at J, leaving 4 bases unmatched. The CDR3 is made up of 14 amino acids. The V gene's germline CDR1 is KGHDR and CDR2 SFDVKD. The CDR3 DNA sequence: TGTGCCACCAGAGGCGGGGGAACCTACAATGAGCAGTTCTTC. This sequence encodes CATRGGGTYNEQFF.

This clone was found once. This sequence joins TRBV5-4 and TRBJ2-3; 10 bases fit TRBD2. The CDR3 extends over 14 amino acids. V lost 4 bases, J lost 3 bases, and 2 bases stayed unmatched. Looked up from germline, CDR1 is SGHNT and CDR2 is YYREEE (reference sequence). The CDR3 DNA reads TGTGCCAGCAGCCTAGCGGGAGTAACAGATACGCAGTATTTT. The encoded protein is CASSLAGVTDTQYF.